Listed below are T cell receptor beta chains from one sample, sequenced in a study of blood T cell repertoires in COVID-19. Generated by immunoSEQ multiplex PCR, the TCRdb table keeps only in-frame clones and is missing some. The sample has 95,000 to 150,000 clones, roughly three quarters seen once. The sample taken for sequencing was peripheral blood. These receptors all stem from a middle-aged man with active or convalescent COVID-19. The CDR3 runs from the conserved cysteine through the conserved F or W. Each record gives: CDR3 length, J gene, V gene, CDR3 protein.

cdr3_length: 15
j_call: TRBJ1-6
v_call: TRBV6-5
cdr3_aa: CASRGFRGRGSPLHF

cdr3_length: 15
j_call: TRBJ2-7
v_call: TRBV10-1
cdr3_aa: CASSESSGGNDEQYF

cdr3_length: 16
j_call: TRBJ2-6
v_call: TRBV19
cdr3_aa: CASSGTGVAGANVLTF

cdr3_length: 14
j_call: TRBJ2-5
v_call: TRBV9
cdr3_aa: CASSATGVGETQYF

cdr3_length: 15
j_call: TRBJ1-2
v_call: TRBV6-2/TRBV6-3
cdr3_aa: CASSRYRGANYGYTF

cdr3_length: 12
j_call: TRBJ1-2
v_call: TRBV19
cdr3_aa: CASSYGSGGYTF

cdr3_length: 14
j_call: TRBJ2-7
v_call: TRBV5-1
cdr3_aa: CASSLQGSSYEQYF

cdr3_length: 14
j_call: TRBJ1-5
v_call: TRBV7-9
cdr3_aa: CASSAQGAGQPQHF

cdr3_length: 17
j_call: TRBJ2-2
v_call: TRBV24-1
cdr3_aa: CATSDPSGSGGTGELFF

cdr3_length: 14
j_call: TRBJ1-1
v_call: TRBV29-1
cdr3_aa: CSAATGTMNTEAFF

cdr3_length: 13
j_call: TRBJ2-2
v_call: TRBV12-3/TRBV12-4
cdr3_aa: CASSLKGPGELFF

cdr3_length: 14
j_call: TRBJ2-1
v_call: TRBV28
cdr3_aa: CASSLGTLPDEQFF

cdr3_length: 16
j_call: TRBJ1-2
v_call: TRBV6-5
cdr3_aa: CASSYGQGEVFGGYTF

cdr3_length: 16
j_call: TRBJ2-7
v_call: TRBV5-1
cdr3_aa: CASSYGLAGGKREQYF

cdr3_length: 14
j_call: TRBJ2-1
v_call: TRBV10-3
cdr3_aa: CAIRDSREAREQFF

cdr3_length: 16
j_call: TRBJ1-2
v_call: TRBV30
cdr3_aa: CAWSTPPTIEYYGYTF

cdr3_length: 14
j_call: TRBJ1-3
v_call: TRBV6-2/TRBV6-3
cdr3_aa: CASSYRSSGNTIYF

cdr3_length: 16
j_call: TRBJ2-7
v_call: TRBV7-2
cdr3_aa: CASSLAGQGVAYEQYF

cdr3_length: 18
j_call: TRBJ2-2
v_call: TRBV6-2/TRBV6-3
cdr3_aa: CASSPKAQGASIVGELFF

cdr3_length: 14
j_call: TRBJ1-3
v_call: TRBV7-6
cdr3_aa: CASSLEGVGNTIYF

cdr3_length: 14
j_call: TRBJ2-7
v_call: TRBV7-9
cdr3_aa: CASSRGQGNYEQYF

cdr3_length: 17
j_call: TRBJ2-3
v_call: TRBV30
cdr3_aa: CAWSVVTAGQGYDTQYF

cdr3_length: 15
j_call: TRBJ1-1
v_call: TRBV6-2/TRBV6-3
cdr3_aa: CASSLTRFSDGAAFF

cdr3_length: 14
j_call: TRBJ2-2
v_call: TRBV2
cdr3_aa: CASATPLNTGELFF

cdr3_length: 15
j_call: TRBJ1-2
v_call: TRBV27
cdr3_aa: CASSSADRSHYGYTF

cdr3_length: 17
j_call: TRBJ1-5
v_call: TRBV28
cdr3_aa: CASTTEDRTSSNQPQHF

cdr3_length: 14
j_call: TRBJ2-7
v_call: TRBV7-2
cdr3_aa: CASSLGGGSYEQYF

cdr3_length: 19
j_call: TRBJ1-6
v_call: TRBV24-1
cdr3_aa: CATSDLSLFPRQFSSPLHF

cdr3_length: 15
j_call: TRBJ1-5
v_call: TRBV27
cdr3_aa: CASSPLGQGQQPQHF

cdr3_length: 17
j_call: TRBJ2-5
v_call: TRBV10-2
cdr3_aa: CASSVPSGGAGVGTQYF

cdr3_length: 12
j_call: TRBJ1-4
v_call: TRBV6-2/TRBV6-3
cdr3_aa: CASSSNEEKLFF

cdr3_length: 13
j_call: TRBJ1-2
v_call: TRBV18
cdr3_aa: CASSPRGTGDYTF

cdr3_length: 16
j_call: TRBJ1-6
v_call: TRBV6-1
cdr3_aa: CASSEWGGVGNSPLHF

cdr3_length: 13
j_call: TRBJ2-5
v_call: TRBV6-6
cdr3_aa: CASTRTGGETQYF

cdr3_length: 14
j_call: TRBJ1-2
v_call: TRBV19
cdr3_aa: CASSTSGTGPHYTF

cdr3_length: 12
j_call: TRBJ1-1
v_call: TRBV11-2
cdr3_aa: CASSRYQAEAFF

cdr3_length: 17
j_call: TRBJ2-5
v_call: TRBV6-6
cdr3_aa: CASSPQRLAGRGETQYF

cdr3_length: 17
j_call: TRBJ1-6
v_call: TRBV6-1
cdr3_aa: CASSEAVTPSNNSPLHF

cdr3_length: 14
j_call: TRBJ1-2
v_call: TRBV29-1
cdr3_aa: CSVGGQFTFPGYTF

cdr3_length: 15
j_call: TRBJ1-3
v_call: TRBV5-1
cdr3_aa: CASSFTGGTGNTIYF

cdr3_length: 16
j_call: TRBJ2-5
v_call: TRBV7-9
cdr3_aa: CASSLSGTSGGETQYF

cdr3_length: 12
j_call: TRBJ1-2
v_call: TRBV19
cdr3_aa: CASSMEGRGYTF

cdr3_length: 15
j_call: TRBJ1-1
v_call: TRBV19
cdr3_aa: CASSSPWAMGTEAFF